This TCR beta chain was sequenced for a study of shared clonotypes between healthy human individuals. Libraries were prepared by immunoSEQ multiplex PCR; TCRdb keeps only in-frame clonotypes and omits some of them. The table shows some 500,000 clones, with 90% to 97% occurring only once. The length of the CDR3 is 15 residues. Unmatched junction bases numbered 8, after V lost 4 bases and J lost 3 bases. CDR1 is MGHRA and CDR2 is YSYEKL in the germline V gene. V usage is TRBV4-1 and J usage is TRBJ2-7, with 8 bases aligning to TRBD2. The sequenced sample was naive CD4+ T cells sorted from blood. Subset of the sample: CD45RA+ positively selected. The sequence came from a woman between 25 and 40 years old in good health. In DNA, the CDR3 is TGCGCCAGCAGCCGAACCCCGGGGGGGAACTACGAGCAGTACTTC. This gives the protein CASSRTPGGNYEQYF.